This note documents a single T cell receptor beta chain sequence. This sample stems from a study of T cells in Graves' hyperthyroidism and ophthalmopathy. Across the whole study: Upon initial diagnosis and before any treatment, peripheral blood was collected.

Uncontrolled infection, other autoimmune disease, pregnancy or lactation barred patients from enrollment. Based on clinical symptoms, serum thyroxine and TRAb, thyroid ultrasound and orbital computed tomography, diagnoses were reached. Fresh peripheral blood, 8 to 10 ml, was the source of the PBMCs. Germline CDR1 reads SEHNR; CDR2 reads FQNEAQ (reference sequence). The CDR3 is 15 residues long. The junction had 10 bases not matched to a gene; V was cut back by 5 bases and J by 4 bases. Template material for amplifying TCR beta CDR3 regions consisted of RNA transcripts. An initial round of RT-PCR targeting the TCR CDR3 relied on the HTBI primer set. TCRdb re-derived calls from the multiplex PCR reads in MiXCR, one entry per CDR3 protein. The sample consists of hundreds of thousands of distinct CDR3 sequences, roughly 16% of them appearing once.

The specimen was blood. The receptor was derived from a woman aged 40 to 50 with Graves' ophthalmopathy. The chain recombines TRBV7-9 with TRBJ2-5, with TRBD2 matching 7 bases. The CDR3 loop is CASSGSGTMGETQYF. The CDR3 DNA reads TGTGCCAGCAGCGGGTCCGGGACTATGGGAGAGACCCAGTACTTC.